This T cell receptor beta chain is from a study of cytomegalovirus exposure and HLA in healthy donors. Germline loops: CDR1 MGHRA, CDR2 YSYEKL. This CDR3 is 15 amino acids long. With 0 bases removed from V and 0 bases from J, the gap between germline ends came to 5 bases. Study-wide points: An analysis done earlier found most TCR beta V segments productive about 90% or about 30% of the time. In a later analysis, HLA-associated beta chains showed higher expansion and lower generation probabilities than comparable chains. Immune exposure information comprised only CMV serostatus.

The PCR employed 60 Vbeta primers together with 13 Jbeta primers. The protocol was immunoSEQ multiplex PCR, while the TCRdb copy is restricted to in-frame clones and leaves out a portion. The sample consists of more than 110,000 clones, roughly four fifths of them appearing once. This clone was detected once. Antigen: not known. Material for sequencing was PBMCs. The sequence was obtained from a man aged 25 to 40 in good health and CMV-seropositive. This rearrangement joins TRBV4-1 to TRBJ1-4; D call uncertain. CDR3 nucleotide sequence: TGCGCCAGCAGCCAAGACGTTGCAACTAATGAAAAACTGTTTTTT. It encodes CASSQDVATNEKLFF.